This is a list of T cell receptor beta chains from one sample in a study of control samples from healthy donors and cancer patients. Only in-frame clones appear in the TCRdb table, and some are missing; sequencing was by immunoSEQ multiplex PCR. The sample consists of tens of thousands of clones, roughly 84% of them appearing once. The sample taken for sequencing was blood. Receptors were obtained from a man in his forties or fifties in good health. Each CDR3 is given with its conserved first and last residue. D genes are given only for firm matches. The size field is filled for only some rows; it gives once, few, many or a size class.

>TRBV7-2|TRBJ2-7|TRBD2|NA
TGTGCCAGCAGCTTAGCTAGCGGGGGACCCTACGAGCAGTACTTC
CASSLASGGPYEQYF
>TRBV19|TRBJ2-3|NA|NA
TGTGCCAGTAGTAAGGGAGACAGCCTCACAGATACGCAGTATTTT
CASSKGDSLTDTQYF
>TRBV4-2|TRBJ1-3|NA|NA
TGTGCCAGCAGCCAAGAGGGGCCAGGTTCTGGAAACACCATATATTTT
CASSQEGPGSGNTIYF
>TRBV7-9|TRBJ2-7|TRBD2|few
TGTGCCAGCAGCAAGTCTAGCGGGAGGGCCTACGAGCAGTACTTC
CASSKSSGRAYEQYF
>TRBV19|TRBJ2-2|TRBD2|NA
TGTGCCAGTAGTATAGATGGGGGCGGTAGCGGGAGAACCGGGGAGCTGTTTTTT
CASSIDGGGSGRTGELFF
>TRBV12-5|TRBJ2-1|NA|once
TGTGCTAGTGGTTCCTCGACAGGTTCTACTCCCTACAATGAGCAGTTCTTC
CASGSSTGSTPYNEQFF
>TRBV7-2|TRBJ1-1|NA|NA
TGTGCCAGCAGCTTTGGCCAGGTTTGGACTGAAGCTTTCTTT
CASSFGQVWTEAFF
>TRBV18|TRBJ1-3|NA|NA
TGTGCCAGCTCACTGGCTCCTAGCTCTGGAAACACCATATATTTT
CASSLAPSSGNTIYF
>TRBV27|TRBJ1-2|NA|NA
TGTGCCAGCAGTGAGGGGGTCCTCTATGGCTACACCTTC
CASSEGVLYGYTF
>TRBV3-1/TRBV3-2|TRBJ1-2|TRBD1|once
TGTGCCAGCAGGAAGACAGGGAAGGATGGCTACACCTTC
CASRKTGKDGYTF
>TRBV14|TRBJ2-1|NA|NA
TGTGCCAGCAGGCTTCAGAGGATCGGTGAGCAGTTCTTC
CASRLQRIGEQFF
>TRBV20-1|TRBJ1-1|NA|NA
TGCAGTGCTAATGAGCCGAACACTGAAGCTTTCTTT
CSANEPNTEAFF
>TRBV10-3|TRBJ2-7|NA|NA
TGTGCCATCAGTGAGTCGACCGGCGGGTACTCCTACGAGCAGTACTTC
CAISESTGGYSYEQYF
>TRBV5-1|TRBJ2-5|NA|NA
TGCGCCAGCAGCGCTACTTTGGAGACCCAGTACTTC
CASSATLETQYF
>TRBV7-2|TRBJ1-1|NA|NA
TGTGCCAGCAGCTTAGGGTTTCTGGGGGGCCTGAACACTGAAGCTTTCTTT
CASSLGFLGGLNTEAFF
>TRBV7-9|TRBJ2-1|TRBD2|few
TGTGCCAGCAGCTTCTTAGCGGGAGATTTGAATGAGCAGTTCTTC
CASSFLAGDLNEQFF
>TRBV4-3|TRBJ1-1|NA|NA
TGCGCCAGCAGCCAAGATGGTTGGACAGAAGAAGCTTTCTTT
CASSQDGWTEEAFF
>TRBV27|TRBJ1-3|NA|NA
TGTGCCAGCAGTTTAAGACAGGCGGTCGGAAACACCATATATTTT
CASSLRQAVGNTIYF
>TRBV2|TRBJ2-5|TRBD1|NA
TGTGCCAGCAGTGAGACAGGGTTCGGGGAGACCCAGTACTTC
CASSETGFGETQYF
>TRBV21-1|TRBJ1-3|NA|NA
TGTGCCAGCAAGCCTGGACGCCGCGGCTGCACCATATATTTT
CASKPGRRGCTIYF
>TRBV18|TRBJ1-2|NA|NA
TGTGCCAGCTCACCAGAGAATAACTATGGCTACACCTTC
CASSPENNYGYTF
>TRBV30|TRBJ2-1|TRBD1|NA
TGTGCCTGGGAGGAGGACAGGGCAAATGAGCAGTTCTTC
CAWEEDRANEQFF
>TRBV9|TRBJ1-2|TRBD1|NA
TGTGCCAGCAGCCCTGGGACAGGGGGCGACTATGGCTACACCTTC
CASSPGTGGDYGYTF
>TRBV5-4|TRBJ2-1|NA|NA
TGTGCCAGCAGCCCGGTGGGAGCGACAGGCCATGAGCAGTTCTTC
CASSPVGATGHEQFF
>TRBV7-3|TRBJ2-2|NA|once
TGTGCCAGCAGCTTATGGAAGAGCGGCACCCTCCCGCCCGGGGAGCTGTTTTTT
CASSLWKSGTLPPGELFF
>TRBV4-2|TRBJ1-2|TRBD1|NA
TGTGCCAGCAGCCAGCTGGCCGGGACAGGGTATGGCTACACCTTC
CASSQLAGTGYGYTF
>TRBV13|TRBJ1-3|TRBD1|NA
TGTGCCAGCAGCTTAAGCGAGGGGGCGGCTGGAAACACCATATATTTT
CASSLSEGAAGNTIYF
>TRBV7-2|TRBJ2-1|NA|NA
TGTGCCAGCAGCTTTTTCTCCGGGGGAGAGAGTGAGCAGTTCTTC
CASSFFSGGESEQFF